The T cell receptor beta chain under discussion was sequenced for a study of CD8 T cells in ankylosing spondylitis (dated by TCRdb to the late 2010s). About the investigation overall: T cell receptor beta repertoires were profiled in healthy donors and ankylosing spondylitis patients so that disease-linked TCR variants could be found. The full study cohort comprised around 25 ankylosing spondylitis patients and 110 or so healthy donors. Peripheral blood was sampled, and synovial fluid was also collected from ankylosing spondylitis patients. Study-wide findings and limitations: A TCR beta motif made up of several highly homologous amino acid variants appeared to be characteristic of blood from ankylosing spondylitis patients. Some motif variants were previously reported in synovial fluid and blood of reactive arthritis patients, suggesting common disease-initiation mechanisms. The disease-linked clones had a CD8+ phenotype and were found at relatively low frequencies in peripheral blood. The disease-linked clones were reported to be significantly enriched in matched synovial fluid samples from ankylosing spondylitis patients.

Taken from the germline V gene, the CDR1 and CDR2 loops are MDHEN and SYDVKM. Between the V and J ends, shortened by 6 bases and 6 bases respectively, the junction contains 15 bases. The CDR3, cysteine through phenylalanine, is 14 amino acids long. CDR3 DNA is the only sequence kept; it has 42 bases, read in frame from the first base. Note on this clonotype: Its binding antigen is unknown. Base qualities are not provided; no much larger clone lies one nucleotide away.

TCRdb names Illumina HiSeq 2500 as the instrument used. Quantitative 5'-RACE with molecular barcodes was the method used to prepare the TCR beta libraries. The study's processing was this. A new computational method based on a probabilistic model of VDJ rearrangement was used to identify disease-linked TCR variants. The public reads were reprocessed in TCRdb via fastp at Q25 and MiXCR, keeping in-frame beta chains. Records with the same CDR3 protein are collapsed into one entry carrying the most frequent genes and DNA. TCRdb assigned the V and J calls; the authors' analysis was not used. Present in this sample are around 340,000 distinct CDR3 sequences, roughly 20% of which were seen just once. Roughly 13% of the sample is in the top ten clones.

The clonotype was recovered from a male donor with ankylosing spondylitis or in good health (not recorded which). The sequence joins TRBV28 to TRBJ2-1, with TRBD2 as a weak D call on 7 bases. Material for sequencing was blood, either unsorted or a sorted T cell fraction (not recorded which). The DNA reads TGTGCCAGCAGCCTCATTAGGGGGGGCAATGAGCAGTTCTTC. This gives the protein CASSLIRGGNEQFF.